The TCR beta chain under discussion was sequenced for a study of ipilimumab plus nivolumab after autologous stem cell transplantation. The method was immunoSEQ multiplex PCR; TCRdb's version includes in-frame clones alone and lacks a portion of them. The profile shows tens of thousands of clones, approximately 86% of them singletons. This material consisted of PBMCs, taken in a trial of ipilimumab plus nivolumab as post-transplant consolidation. The clonotype originates from a male donor with diffuse large B-cell lymphoma.

Here the CDR3 DNA reads TGTGCCAGCAGCCAGGGGGGGCTGGGTGAGCAGTTCTTC. Translated: CASSQGGLGEQFF. The V and J genes are TRBV6-5 and TRBJ2-1; D may be TRBD1 or TRBD2 (7 bases each). Deletions cut 6 bases from V and 9 bases from J, with 15 bases between. Germline assignment: CDR1 MNHEY and CDR2 SVGAGI. The CDR3 is 13 amino acids.